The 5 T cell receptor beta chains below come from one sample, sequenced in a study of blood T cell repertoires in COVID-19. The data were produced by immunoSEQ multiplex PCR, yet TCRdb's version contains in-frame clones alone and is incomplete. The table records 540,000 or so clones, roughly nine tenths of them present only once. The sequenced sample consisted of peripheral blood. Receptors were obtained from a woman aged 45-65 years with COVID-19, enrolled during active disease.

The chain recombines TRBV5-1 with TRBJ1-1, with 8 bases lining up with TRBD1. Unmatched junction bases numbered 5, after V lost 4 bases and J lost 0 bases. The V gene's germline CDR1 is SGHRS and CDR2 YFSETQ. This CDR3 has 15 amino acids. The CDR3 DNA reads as TGCGCCAGCAGCACCGGGACAGGAATGAACACTGAAGCTTTCTTT. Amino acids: CASSTGTGMNTEAFF.

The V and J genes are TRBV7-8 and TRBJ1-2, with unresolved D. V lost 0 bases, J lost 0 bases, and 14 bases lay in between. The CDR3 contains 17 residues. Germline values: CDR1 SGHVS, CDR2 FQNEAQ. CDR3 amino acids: CASSLAPTGRTNYGYTF. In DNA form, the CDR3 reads TGTGCCAGCAGCTTAGCCCCGACTGGAAGGACTAACTATGGCTACACCTTC.

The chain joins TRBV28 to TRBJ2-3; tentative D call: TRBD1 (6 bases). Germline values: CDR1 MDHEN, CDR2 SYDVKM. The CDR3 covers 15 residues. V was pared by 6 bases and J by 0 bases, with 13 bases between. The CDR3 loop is CASSPYRASTDTQYF. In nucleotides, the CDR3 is TGTGCCAGCAGCCCTTACAGGGCCAGCACAGATACGCAGTATTTT.

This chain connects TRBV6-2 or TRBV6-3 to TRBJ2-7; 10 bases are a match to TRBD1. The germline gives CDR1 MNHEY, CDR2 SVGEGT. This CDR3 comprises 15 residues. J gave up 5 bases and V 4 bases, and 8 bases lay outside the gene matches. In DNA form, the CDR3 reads TGTGCCAGCAGTTCGCACCGGGACAGGGGAAACGAGCAGTACTTC. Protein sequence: CASSSHRDRGNEQYF.

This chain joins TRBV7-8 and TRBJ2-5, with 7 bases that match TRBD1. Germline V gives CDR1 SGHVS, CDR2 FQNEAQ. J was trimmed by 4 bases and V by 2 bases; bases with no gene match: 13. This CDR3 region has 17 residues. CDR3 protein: CASSLSRQGPARETQYF. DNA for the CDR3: TGTGCCAGCAGCTTATCGAGACAGGGACCCGCCCGAGAGACCCAGTACTTC.